This TCR beta chain is drawn from a study of cytomegalovirus exposure and HLA in healthy donors. Study-wide results and limits: Specificity for CMV antigens was confirmed in vitro for three of the CMV-associated chains. Earlier findings revealed that most TCR beta V segments proved productive either about 87% or about 30% of the time.

Remarks on this clone: As yet, its antigen is unknown.

The PCR had 60 Vbeta and 13 Jbeta primers. Per the study methods: A later analysis tallied 80 million or so unique TCR beta chains, 9 million to 12 million of them shared. The protocol was immunoSEQ multiplex PCR, while the TCRdb copy is restricted to in-frame clones and leaves out a portion. V and J calls and clone size come straight from that table; D and trimming were deduced from the DNA. The table includes around 150,000 clones, about 86% detected once. Trimming removed 6 bases from V and 3 bases from J, with 11 bases in between. The CDR3 loop spans 13 amino acids. Germline V lookup: CDR1 LNHDA, CDR2 SQIVND (reference sequence).

Sequenced: PBMCs. The chain couples TRBV19 to TRBJ1-1; D is undetermined. The clonotype was recovered from a woman between 18 and 30 years old in good health and CMV-seronegative. CDR3 sequence reads: CASRDLRYTEAFF. CDR3 DNA: TGTGCCAGTAGGGATCTGAGGTACACTGAAGCTTTCTTT.